This is a list of T cell receptor beta chains from one sample in a study of T cell responses to AZD1222 COVID-19 vaccine. Sequencing used immunoSEQ multiplex PCR; TCRdb keeps in-frame clones, though not all of them. The sample consists of approximately 150,000 clones, roughly 92% of them appearing once. The material was peripheral blood, obtained on day 0 of AZD1222 vaccination. The receptors originated from an adult in good health. Each CDR3 is given with its conserved first and last residue. A D gene is named only where the DNA matches it firmly. Clone size is given for some rows only: seen once, a few or many times, or a class if the clone is expanded.

>-|-|TRBV4-1|TRBJ1-1
TGCGCCAGCAGCCCTCCCCGGGGAAGTGAAGCTTTCTTT
CASSPPRGSEAFF
>-|-|TRBV4-1|TRBJ2-7
TGCGCCAGCAGCCAAGGAGGGGCAGGTGACTTCTACGAGCAGTACTTC
CASSQGGAGDFYEQYF
>TRBD1|once|TRBV19|TRBJ1-5
TGTGCCAGTAGTATTCAAGACAGGGGTAGTCGGGGCAATCAGCCCCAGCATTTT
CASSIQDRGSRGNQPQHF
>-|-|TRBV6-2/TRBV6-3|TRBJ2-7
TGTGCCAGCAGCCGGGACTCCAAAAGAGACTCCTACGAGCAGTACTTC
CASSRDSKRDSYEQYF
>-|-|TRBV18|TRBJ1-2
TGTGCCAGCTCACCCAACAGGGACGCCTATGGCTACACCTTC
CASSPNRDAYGYTF
>TRBD1|-|TRBV28|TRBJ2-1
TGTGCCAGCAGTAGAGCGGGGGACAGGGGTAATGAGCAGTTCTTC
CASSRAGDRGNEQFF
>-|-|TRBV6-5|TRBJ1-4
TGTGCCAGCACCAAGGGCACGGGGAATAATGAAAAACTGTTTTTT
CASTKGTGNNEKLFF
>-|-|TRBV6-5|TRBJ2-2
TGTGCCAGCAGTTCGTCTATCACCGGGGAGCTGTTTTTT
CASSSSITGELFF
>-|-|TRBV18|TRBJ2-5
TGTGCCAGCTCACCAGGGACACTGGGGGAGACCCAGTACTTC
CASSPGTLGETQYF
>TRBD2|-|TRBV29-1|TRBJ2-1
TGCAGCGTTGAAGATCATCTGACTAGCGGGACAAACAATGAGCAGTTCTTC
CSVEDHLTSGTNNEQFF
>-|-|TRBV18|TRBJ2-2
TGTGCCAGCTCACCGGGACCGAAAATAGCCGGGGAGCTGTTTTTT
CASSPGPKIAGELFF
>TRBD1|-|TRBV5-1|TRBJ2-7
TGCGCCAGCAGCTTGCAGGGACAGGGGGGCGAGCAGTACTTC
CASSLQGQGGEQYF
>-|-|TRBV7-9|TRBJ2-1
TGTGCCAGCAGCTTAGCAGCGGGCTTCTACAATGAGCAGTTCTTC
CASSLAAGFYNEQFF
>-|once|TRBV4-1|TRBJ2-5
TGCGCCAGCAGCCAAGATCTGGAAGTTCCCGAAGAGACCCAGTACTTC
CASSQDLEVPEETQYF
>-|-|TRBV6-1|TRBJ1-5
TGTGCCAGCAGTGAACGCGGGTTACCCCAGCATTTT
CASSERGLPQHF
>TRBD1|few|TRBV11-2|TRBJ1-2
TGTGCCAGCAGCTCCCTCTTTATCGGACAGGACGGCTATGGCTACACCTTC
CASSSLFIGQDGYGYTF
>-|-|TRBV6-1|TRBJ1-2
TGTGCCAGCAGTGACCTGACAGTCTACACCTTC
CASSDLTVYTF
>-|once|TRBV23-1|TRBJ1-5
TGCGCCAGCAGTCACCGTAGGGACACCTCGGGTTATCAGCCCCAGCATTTT
CASSHRRDTSGYQPQHF
>TRBD1|-|TRBV7-8|TRBJ1-1
TGTGCCAGCAGTCTTACAGGGGAACGGACTGAAGCTTTCTTT
CASSLTGERTEAFF
>TRBD2|-|TRBV19|TRBJ2-1
TGTGCCAGTAGTACCTCCGGGACTACCTCCTACAATGAGCAGTTCTTC
CASSTSGTTSYNEQFF
>-|-|TRBV10-3|TRBJ1-2
TGTGCCATCTCCGCTGGGACCGCGGCCTATGGCTACACCTTC
CAISAGTAAYGYTF
>TRBD2|-|TRBV29-1|TRBJ2-1
TGCAGCGTTGTACTAGCGGTTAACAATGAGCAGTTCTTC
CSVVLAVNNEQFF
>TRBD2|-|TRBV2|TRBJ2-2
TGTGCCAGCAGTGGTCCGGGACTAGCGGGAACCGGGGAGCTGTTTTTT
CASSGPGLAGTGELFF
>TRBD1|-|TRBV7-9|TRBJ1-1
TGTGCCAGCAGCTTAGGGGTTGGACAGGGCCCCCTTGAAGCTTTCTTT
CASSLGVGQGPLEAFF
>-|-|TRBV7-5|TRBJ2-1
TGTGTCAGAAGCTTAGGTGCAGAGGGGAATGAGCAGTTCTTC
CVRSLGAEGNEQFF
>-|once|TRBV7-9|TRBJ1-2
TGTGCCAGCAGCTTAGAGTCAGGGAATGGCTACACCTTC
CASSLESGNGYTF